This T cell receptor beta chain stems from a study of OX40 agonist ivuxolimab in advanced cancers. TCRdb's table, derived via immunoSEQ multiplex PCR, lists solely in-frame clones and lacks some. The sample shows around 76,000 clones, around 81% of them seen only once. The germline CDR1 and CDR2 sequences are SGHTA and FQGNSA. V lost 1 base and J 5 bases, leaving 9 bases between the germline ends. This CDR3 contains 14 residues. The material was CD4+ or CD8+ T cells sorted from blood, obtained in a trial of the OX40 agonist ivuxolimab. This sequence originates from an adult with an advanced solid tumor such as melanoma, head and neck, liver or kidney cancer. This chain uses TRBV7-2 with TRBJ2-1, with D possibly matching TRBD1 (5 bases). The CDR3 loop reads CASSLGGADNEQFF. The CDR3 nucleotides read TGTGCCAGCAGCTTAGGGGGCGCTGACAATGAGCAGTTCTTC.